Below, 17 T cell receptor beta chains from the same sample are listed, as sequenced in a study of blood T cell repertoires in COVID-19 (dated by TCRdb to about 2020). The receptor library was made with the immunoSEQ multiplex PCR assay. Held by TCRdb, this immuneACCESS table contains in-frame sequences only and omits some clones. Under half of the omission traces to an unresolved V gene where checked; the cause of the rest is unknown. The sample data list about 170,000 clones, and about 83% of these were observed just once. Together, the top ten hold roughly 7.1% of the sample. The specimen sequenced was peripheral blood. The receptors stem from a man in his forties or fifties who had recovered from COVID-19.

V and J are TRBV4-3 and TRBJ2-5; 13 bases line up with TRBD2. The germline CDR1 and CDR2 sequences are LGHNA and YSLEER. After removal of 1 base from V and 1 base from J, the junction contained 0 bases not matched to a gene. The length of the CDR3 is 16 residues. CDR3 residues: CASSQGTSGGQETQYF. Here the CDR3 DNA reads TGCGCCAGCAGCCAAGGGACTAGCGGGGGCCAAGAGACCCAGTACTTC.

This rearrangement joins TRBV19 to TRBJ1-5; possible D gene TRBD1, 5 bases. CDR1 is LNHDA and CDR2 is SQIVND in the germline V gene (reference sequence). Deletions cut 3 bases from V and 7 bases from J, with 13 bases between. This CDR3 spans 14 amino acids. CDR3: CASSMEGLGQPQHF. Here the CDR3 DNA reads TGTGCCAGTAGTATGGAGGGACTGGGACAGCCCCAGCATTTT.

This sequence joins TRBV4-3 and TRBJ2-2, with D perhaps TRBD2 (6 bases). Trimming cost V 0 bases and J 5 bases, with 16 bases left between them. Germline V gene data show CDR1 as LGHNA and CDR2 as YSLEER. The CDR3 is 17 residues long. The CDR3 sequence: CASSQDSGLRGTGELFF. For the CDR3, the DNA is TGCGCCAGCAGCCAAGATTCGGGCTTACGGGGGACCGGGGAGCTGTTTTTT.

The chain couples TRBV5-6 to TRBJ2-7, with D perhaps matching TRBD2 (6 bases). The CDR3 sequence is 15 residues long. The ends were cut back, 0 bases at V and 2 bases at J, with 12 bases in the middle. CDR1 and CDR2 from the germline V gene are SGHDT and YYEEEE. The CDR3 protein is CASSLAGGAPYEQYF. Written as DNA, the CDR3 is TGTGCCAGCAGCTTGGCCGGCGGGGCCCCCTACGAGCAGTACTTC.

The V and J genes are TRBV5-1 and TRBJ2-5; TRBD2 aligns across 7 bases. With 0 bases clipped from V and 4 bases from J, the junction kept 6 bases outside the gene matches. CDR1 is SGHRS and CDR2 is YFSETQ in the germline V gene. The CDR3 is 15 amino acids. The chain's CDR3 is CASSLAGGWGETQYF. Here the CDR3 DNA reads TGCGCCAGCAGCTTGGCCGGGGGGTGGGGAGAGACCCAGTACTTC.

The chain links TRBV28 to TRBJ1-6; no definite D call. Germline CDR1 MDHEN, CDR2 SYDVKM. V was shortened by 6 bases and J by 4 bases, with 13 bases between the two germline ends. CDR3 length: 15 residues. CDR3 coding DNA: TGTGCCAGCAGGAGCAGGCATCAATATAATTCACCCCTCCACTTT. Encoded protein: CASRSRHQYNSPLHF. Using reference TRBV28 and TRBJ1-6 for the parts outside the CDR3, the full variable domain is DVKVTQSSRYLVKRTGEKVFLECVQDMDHENMFWYRQDPGLGLRLIYFSYDVKMKEKGDIPEGYSVSREKKERFSLILESASTNQTSMYLCASRSRHQYNSPLHFGNGTRLTVT.

V usage is TRBV27 and J usage is TRBJ2-4; D not certain. This CDR3 region has 15 residues. Trimming took off 2 bases at V and 1 base at J, with 9 bases between the two ends. In germline, CDR1 is MNHEY, CDR2 SMNVEV (reference sequence). The CDR3 is CASSLRLGAKNIQYF. CDR3 nucleotides: TGTGCCAGCAGTTTACGACTCGGGGCCAAAAACATTCAGTACTTC.

In this sample, this clone turned up a few times. J is TRBJ1-6 and V is TRBV5-6, with D unclear. Trimming removed 0 bases at V and 10 bases at J, with 8 bases between. The CDR3 loop spans 13 amino acids. Germline V gene lookup returns CDR1 SGHDT and CDR2 YYEEEE. CDR3 DNA sequence: TGTGCCAGCAGCTTGGCCACGGGGTCACCCCTCCACTTT. This gives the protein CASSLATGSPLHF.

The V and J genes are TRBV7-2 and TRBJ2-1; no clear D gene. V dropped 0 bases and J dropped 0 bases, with 6 bases sitting between them. Germline loops: CDR1 SGHTA, CDR2 FQGNSA. The CDR3 loop spans 15 amino acids. For the CDR3, the DNA is TGTGCCAGCAGCTTAGCGGTGAGCTCCTACAATGAGCAGTTCTTC. It encodes CASSLAVSSYNEQFF. Looking up the rest from reference TRBV7-2 and TRBJ2-1 gives the full variable domain: GAGVSQSPSNKVTEKGKDVELRCDPISGHTALYWYRQSLGQGLEFLIYFQGNSAPDKSGLPSDRFSAERTGGSVSTLTIQRTQQEDSAVYLCASSLAVSSYNEQFFGPGTRLTVL.

The chain joins TRBV5-4 to TRBJ2-3; maybe TRBD2 (5 bases). The CDR3 covers 13 residues. Germline V lookup: CDR1 SGHNT, CDR2 YYREEE (reference sequence). Trimming left V 4 bases short and J 2 bases short, with 8 bases between. The CDR3 loop is CASSRTVTDTQYF. The CDR3 region has the DNA TGTGCCAGCAGCAGGACTGTCACAGATACGCAGTATTTT.

This clone was observed a single time. The rearrangement links TRBV19 to TRBJ2-5, with D perhaps TRBD1 (7 bases). The CDR3 sequence is 14 residues long. Germline values: CDR1 LNHDA, CDR2 SQIVND (reference sequence). V shed 6 bases and J shed 5 bases, with 16 bases lying between them. The CDR3 reads CASRPGVGGETQYF. The CDR3 DNA reads as TGTGCCAGTAGGCCGGGGGTAGGGGGCGAGACCCAGTACTTC.

This clone showed up just a few times. CDR3 protein: CASRGDRGLSANIQYF. The CDR3 DNA follows: TGTGCCAGCAGAGGGGACAGGGGTTTGAGTGCGAACATTCAGTACTTC. The chain combines TRBV6-6 with TRBJ2-4; the match to TRBD1 covers 10 bases. V was clipped by 6 bases and J by 7 bases; unmatched bases: 12. Germline lookup yields CDR1 MNHNY and CDR2 SVGAGI (reference sequence). CDR3 length: 16 residues.

This clone was observed once. The chain links TRBV7-2 to TRBJ1-4; 7 bases map to TRBD1. This CDR3 comprises 15 residues. Germline-derived CDR1 and CDR2 are SGHTA and FQGNSA. With 5 bases clipped from V and 3 bases from J, the junction kept 6 bases outside the gene matches. The CDR3 spells CASSGNRGANEKLFF. The CDR3 nucleotides are TGTGCCAGCAGCGGCAACAGGGGTGCTAATGAAAAACTGTTTTTT.

A few counts support this clone. This rearrangement joins TRBV4-3 to TRBJ2-2; 9 bases align to TRBD2. Germline V gene data show CDR1 as LGHNA and CDR2 as YSLEER. V lost 2 bases and J lost 7; bases outside the gene matches: 8. This CDR3 has 16 residues. CDR3 region: CASSQQLAGVGGELFF. Here the CDR3 DNA reads TGCGCCAGCAGCCAACAATTAGCGGGAGTGGGCGGGGAGCTGTTTTTT.

The V call is TRBV6-1, the J call TRBJ2-5, with no clear D. This CDR3 region has 13 residues. Per germline, CDR1 MNHNS and CDR2 SASEGT. V was trimmed by 1 base and J by 6 bases, leaving 9 bases between them. The DNA of the CDR3 is TGTGCCAGCAGTGAAGACGACTTACAGACCCAGTACTTC. Amino acid sequence: CASSEDDLQTQYF.

The rearrangement joins TRBV4-1 to TRBJ2-7; 12 nucleotides line up with TRBD2. Germline trimming cut 4 bases from V and 6 bases from J; bases unmatched to any gene: 13. The CDR3 covers 17 residues. Per germline, CDR1 MGHRA and CDR2 YSYEKL. CDR3 bases: TGCGCCAGCAGCCTCACTCCCACTAGCGGGGGGTCCCCCGAGCAGTACTTC. Amino acids: CASSLTPTSGGSPEQYF.

The rearrangement links TRBV7-8 to TRBJ2-1; 9 bases line up with TRBD1. This CDR3 has 14 residues. CDR1 is SGHVS and CDR2 is FQNEAQ in the germline V gene. The ends lost 5 bases at V and 7 bases at J; junction bases unmatched: 6. The CDR3 sequence is CASSVMTGGNEQFF. The DNA for the CDR3 is TGTGCCAGCAGCGTGATGACAGGGGGGAATGAGCAGTTCTTC.